The 26 T cell receptor beta chains in this list originate from one sample, sequenced in a study of T cell changes during pregnancy in multiple sclerosis. Method: immunoSEQ multiplex PCR; TCRdb's copy keeps in-frame clones and lacks some. This table holds tens of thousands of clones, about 93% found once. This specimen consisted of CD8+ T cells from peripheral blood mononuclear cells, obtained in the third trimester of pregnancy. The receptors come from a female donor with multiple sclerosis, enrolled in a pregnancy study.

This clone appeared once. The chain has TRBV12-5 and TRBJ2-1, with D unclear. Trimming took 3 bases from V and 6 from J, leaving 6 bases between them. This CDR3 has 12 amino acids. Germline CDR1 and CDR2: LGHNT and FRNRAP. CDR3 sequence: CASGFSSNEQFF. CDR3 nucleotides: TGTGCTAGTGGTTTCTCTTCCAATGAGCAGTTCTTC.

This chain joins TRBV4-3 and TRBJ2-7; 8 bases align to TRBD1. The germline CDR1 and CDR2 sequences are LGHNA and YSLEER. This CDR3 region has 15 residues. Unmatched junction bases numbered 2, after V lost 0 bases and J lost 1 base. Here the CDR3 reads CASSQDWTGSYEQYF. CDR3 nucleotide sequence: TGCGCCAGCAGCCAAGATTGGACAGGGTCCTACGAGCAGTACTTC.

The gene calls are TRBV15 and TRBJ2-5; 10 positions match TRBD2. The CDR3 length is 15 residues. V lost 8 bases, J lost 4 bases, and 10 bases stayed unmatched. Germline V lookup: CDR1 LNHNV, CDR2 YYDKDF (reference sequence). The CDR3 DNA follows: TGTGCCACCGCACCTAGCGGGAGTGGGGCAGAGACCCAGTACTTC. Its translation is CATAPSGSGAETQYF.

The V and J genes are TRBV15 and TRBJ1-5, with D perhaps matching TRBD1 (6 bases). The germline V gene has CDR1 LNHNV and CDR2 YYDKDF (reference sequence). This CDR3 spans 15 amino acids. V was cut by 9 bases and J by 0 bases, with 15 bases left in between. CDR3 region: CATWGGQSSNQPQHF. CDR3 DNA sequence: TGTGCCACGTGGGGGGGACAATCTAGCAATCAGCCCCAGCATTTT.

The genes are TRBV5-4 and TRBJ2-1; 9 bases are shared with TRBD2. J lost 9 bases, V lost 9 bases, and 13 bases had no gene match. The germline V gene encodes CDR1 SGHNT and CDR2 YYREEE (reference sequence). The CDR3 length is 14 residues. CDR3 nucleotide sequence: TGTGCCACCGAAGTGGGCCTAGCGGGAACTGAGCAGTTCTTC. Translated: CATEVGLAGTEQFF.

DNA for the CDR3: TGTGCCAGCAGCGTAGGTGCTGGCGGGAGTGTCTCCTACAATGAGCAGTTCTTC. Translation: CASSVGAGGSVSYNEQFF. The rearrangement uses TRBV9 and TRBJ2-1; 7 bases fit TRBD2. CDR1 is SGDLS, CDR2 YYNGEE, per germline. The CDR3 loop spans 18 amino acids. V shed 0 bases and J 0 bases; nucleotides not matched to a gene: 9.

The J gene is TRBJ2-2, the V gene TRBV9; 10 positions match TRBD2. There are 15 residues in the CDR3. From germline, CDR1 is SGDLS and CDR2 YYNGEE. The J segment lost 5 bases and the V segment lost 4 bases, leaving 5 bases of the junction unmatched. CDR3 residues: CASSPRLAGTGELFF. For the CDR3, the DNA is TGTGCCAGCAGCCCTAGACTAGCGGGTACCGGGGAGCTGTTTTTT.

The chain carries TRBV15 and TRBJ2-1; D remains ambiguous. CDR1 is LNHNV, CDR2 YYDKDF, per germline (reference sequence). V lost 3 bases, J lost 5 bases, and 5 bases lay in between. The CDR3 sequence is 12 residues long. CDR3 loop: CATSSLNNEQFF. The DNA for the CDR3 is TGTGCCACCAGCAGCTTAAACAATGAGCAGTTCTTC.

V gene TRBV6-1 combines with J gene TRBJ1-2; D not certain. Germline V gene data show CDR1 as MNHNS and CDR2 as SASEGT. The ends were cut back, 6 bases at V and 7 bases at J, with 15 bases in the middle. The CDR3 is 13 amino acids. CDR3 nucleotides: TGTGCCAGCAGCGACTCGACTCCGCGTGGCTACACCTTC. Translation: CASSDSTPRGYTF.

The chain combines TRBV27 with TRBJ1-2; 8 nucleotides agree with TRBD1. The CDR3 loop spans 14 amino acids. V trimming: 5 bases; J trimming: 2 bases; junction bases outside the gene matches: 4. CDR1 and CDR2 from the germline V gene are MNHEY and SMNVEV (reference sequence). CDR3 DNA sequence: TGTGCCAGCAGTCCCTGGACAGGGAACTATGGCTACACCTTC. Its protein is CASSPWTGNYGYTF.

J is TRBJ2-1 and V is TRBV6-4; 10 nucleotides match TRBD2. Trimming removed 4 bases from V and 5 bases from J; junction bases left unmatched: 5. This CDR3 is built from 15 residues. CDR1 is MRHNA and CDR2 is SNTAGT in the germline V gene. As DNA, the CDR3 is TGTGCCAGCAGTGTTGGAACTAGCGGGAACAATGAGCAGTTCTTC. Translation gives CASSVGTSGNNEQFF.

The chain uses TRBV27 and TRBJ2-1; 9 bases are shared with TRBD2. The CDR3 has 14 amino acids. V was clipped by 4 bases and J by 8 bases; unmatched bases: 6. Germline V gives CDR1 MNHEY, CDR2 SMNVEV (reference sequence). The CDR3 region is CASSWLAGFDEQFF. The CDR3 DNA reads as TGTGCCAGCAGTTGGCTAGCGGGATTCGATGAGCAGTTCTTC.

This sequence joins TRBV7-9 and TRBJ2-7; D is unresolved. The V end lost 5 bases, the J end lost 4 bases, and 3 bases lay between the germline ends. Looked up from germline, CDR1 is SEHNR and CDR2 is FQNEAQ (reference sequence). CDR3 size: 10 residues. The CDR3 sequence is CASSPYEQYF. The CDR3 DNA is TGTGCCAGCAGCCCGTACGAGCAGTACTTC.

This rearrangement joins TRBV27 to TRBJ2-1; possibly TRBD2 for D (5 bases). CDR3 length: 16 residues. Trimming shortened V by 1 base and J by 0 bases, and 10 bases separated the two germline ends. Germline CDR1 MNHEY, CDR2 SMNVEV (reference sequence). CDR3 in DNA: TGTGCCAGCAGTTTATATGGGAGTGGCTCCTACAATGAGCAGTTCTTC. Its translation: CASSLYGSGSYNEQFF.

The chain is built from TRBV27 and TRBJ1-5; TRBD1 agrees at 10 bases. V lost 5 bases to trimming and J lost 6 bases; unmatched junction nucleotides: 4. Germline CDR1 reads MNHEY; CDR2 reads SMNVEV (reference sequence). The CDR3 is 14 amino acids. The CDR3 DNA is TGTGCCAGCAGTCCCGGGACAGGGGTTCAGCCCCAGCATTTT. Translated: CASSPGTGVQPQHF.

The chain carries TRBV27 and TRBJ2-1, with D unresolved. The CDR3 totals 13 residues. Germline CDR1 is MNHEY and CDR2 is SMNVEV (reference sequence). V was trimmed by 4 bases and J by 4 bases, leaving 8 bases between them. This chain's CDR3 is CASSSATYNEQFF. The CDR3 region has the DNA TGTGCCAGCAGTTCTGCCACTTACAATGAGCAGTTCTTC.

The chain is built from TRBV7-9 and TRBJ2-7, with 9 bases that match TRBD1. CDR3 length: 17 residues. V shed 5 bases and J 2 bases; nucleotides not matched to a gene: 13. Germline assignment: CDR1 SEHNR and CDR2 FQNEAQ (reference sequence). The CDR3 protein is CASSPSGGDRAPYEQYF. CDR3 in DNA: TGTGCCAGCAGCCCCTCAGGGGGGGACAGGGCACCCTACGAGCAGTACTTC.

The CDR3 sequence: CATRGTEAFF. The CDR3 bases are TGTGCCACCCGGGGAACTGAAGCTTTCTTT. The V call is TRBV4-2, the J call TRBJ1-1, with D unresolved. There are 10 residues in the CDR3. V was shortened by 10 bases and J by 5 bases, with 8 bases between the two germline ends. Germline V gene lookup returns CDR1 LGHNA and CDR2 YNFKEQ.

The rearrangement uses TRBV7-9 and TRBJ2-1; weak D call: TRBD2 (5 bases). The CDR3 has 14 amino acids. V was pared by 6 bases and J by 5 bases, with 14 bases between. In germline, CDR1 is SEHNR, CDR2 FQNEAQ (reference sequence). The CDR3 is CASRSSGVNNEQFF. CDR3 coding DNA: TGTGCCAGCAGGTCCAGCGGAGTTAACAATGAGCAGTTCTTC.

This chain joins TRBV9 and TRBJ2-3; 11 bases match TRBD2. The germline V gene has CDR1 SGDLS and CDR2 YYNGEE. CDR3 size: 18 residues. Unmatched junction bases numbered 11, after V lost 0 bases and J lost 5 bases. DNA for the CDR3: TGTGCCAGCAGCGTAGACCCGTCACTAGCGGGAGCAGGAGATACGCAGTATTTT. This codes for CASSVDPSLAGAGDTQYF.

CDR3 DNA: TGTGCCAGCAGCGTAGACACTAGGGTCCCAGATACGCAGTATTTT. Its translation: CASSVDTRVPDTQYF. V gene TRBV9 combines with J gene TRBJ2-3; tentatively, D is TRBD2 (5 bases). V was pared by 0 bases and J by 4 bases, with 12 bases between. This CDR3 spans 15 amino acids. Germline V CDR1 and CDR2: SGDLS, YYNGEE.

This clone appeared a single time. This sequence joins TRBV6-1 and TRBJ2-7, with a possible D match to TRBD1 (8 bases). V lost 6 bases, J lost 2 bases, and 17 bases lay in between. Germline V CDR1 and CDR2: MNHNS, SASEGT. CDR3 length: 15 amino acids. The CDR3 DNA sequence: TGTGCCAGCAGCGCTACCACAGGGGGGGCCTACGAGCAGTACTTC. It specifies CASSATTGGAYEQYF.

V gene TRBV5-1 combines with J gene TRBJ2-1; TRBD2 matches at 12 bases. J lost 6 bases, V lost 2 bases, and 6 bases had no gene match. There are 16 residues in the CDR3. Germline values: CDR1 SGHRS, CDR2 YFSETQ. CDR3 nucleotides: TGCGCCAGCAGCTTTGATCGGACTAGCGGGGCCAATGAGCAGTTCTTC. Amino acids: CASSFDRTSGANEQFF.

The V gene is TRBV7-2, the J gene TRBJ2-7; D is possibly TRBD2 (6 bases). The germline CDR1 and CDR2 sequences are SGHTA and FQGNSA. This CDR3 is built from 16 residues. Trimming cost V 1 base and J 3 bases, with 16 bases left between them. Here the CDR3 DNA reads TGTGCCAGCAGCTTAGGTGCGGGGTTAGACCACTACGAGCAGTACTTC. This gives the protein CASSLGAGLDHYEQYF.

Comments on this clone: One end of the junction is discordant with germline, which a read error may explain. This chain links TRBV7-9 with TRBJ1-1, with D possibly matching TRBD1 (5 bases). The CDR3 runs to 13 residues. In germline, CDR1 is SEHNR, CDR2 FQNEAQ (reference sequence). The DNA for the CDR3 is TGTGCCAGCAGGTTAGGGGAGGGAGGTGAAGCTTTCTTT. Protein sequence: CASRLGEGGEAFF.

The rearrangement joins TRBV5-6 to TRBJ2-3, with D perhaps TRBD2 (5 bases). Germline CDR1 reads SGHDT; CDR2 reads YYEEEE. The CDR3 totals 15 residues. V was trimmed by 6 bases and J by 0 bases, leaving 14 bases between them. Here the CDR3 DNA reads TGTGCCAGCAACGCTGGGCGGACTAGCACAGATACGCAGTATTTT. Protein: CASNAGRTSTDTQYF.